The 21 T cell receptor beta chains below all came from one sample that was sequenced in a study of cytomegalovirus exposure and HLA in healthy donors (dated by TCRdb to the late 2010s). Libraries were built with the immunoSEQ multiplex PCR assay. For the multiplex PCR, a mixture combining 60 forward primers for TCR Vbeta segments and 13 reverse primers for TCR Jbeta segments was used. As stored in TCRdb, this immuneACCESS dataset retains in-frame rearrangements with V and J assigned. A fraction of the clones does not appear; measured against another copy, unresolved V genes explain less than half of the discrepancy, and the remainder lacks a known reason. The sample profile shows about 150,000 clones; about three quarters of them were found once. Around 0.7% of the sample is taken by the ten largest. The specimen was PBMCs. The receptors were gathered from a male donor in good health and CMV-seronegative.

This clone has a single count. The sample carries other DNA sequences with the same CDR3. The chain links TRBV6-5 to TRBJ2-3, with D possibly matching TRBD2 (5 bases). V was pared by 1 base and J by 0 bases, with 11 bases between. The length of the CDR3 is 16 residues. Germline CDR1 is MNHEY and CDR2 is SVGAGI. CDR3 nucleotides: TGTGCCAGCAGTTACTGGAACACGGGAAGCACAGATACGCAGTATTTT. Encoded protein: CASSYWNTGSTDTQYF.

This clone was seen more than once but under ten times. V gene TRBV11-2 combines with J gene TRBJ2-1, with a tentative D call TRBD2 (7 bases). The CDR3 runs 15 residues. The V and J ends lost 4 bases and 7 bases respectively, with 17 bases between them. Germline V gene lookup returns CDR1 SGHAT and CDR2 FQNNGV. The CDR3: CASSSVSGGGNEQFF. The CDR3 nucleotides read TGTGCCAGCAGCTCCGTGTCGGGGGGCGGGAATGAGCAGTTCTTC.

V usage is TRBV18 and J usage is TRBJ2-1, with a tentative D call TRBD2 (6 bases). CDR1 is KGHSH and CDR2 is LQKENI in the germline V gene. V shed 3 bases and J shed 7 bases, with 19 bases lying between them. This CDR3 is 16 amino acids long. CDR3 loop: CASSPPGEAGGNEQFF. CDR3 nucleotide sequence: TGTGCCAGCTCACCCCCCGGAGAAGCTGGGGGGAATGAGCAGTTCTTC.

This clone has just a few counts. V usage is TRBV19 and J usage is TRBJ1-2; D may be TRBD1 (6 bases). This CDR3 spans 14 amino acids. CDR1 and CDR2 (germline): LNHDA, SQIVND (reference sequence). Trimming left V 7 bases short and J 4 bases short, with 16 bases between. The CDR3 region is CASTYGGGGYGYTF. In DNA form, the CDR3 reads TGTGCCAGTACCTATGGTGGGGGCGGCTATGGCTACACCTTC.

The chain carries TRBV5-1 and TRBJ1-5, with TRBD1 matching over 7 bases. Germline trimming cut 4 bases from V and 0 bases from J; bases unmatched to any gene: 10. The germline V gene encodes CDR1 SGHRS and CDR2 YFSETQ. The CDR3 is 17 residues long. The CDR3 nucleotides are TGCGCCAGCAGCGTCGGGACAGCAACTTATAGCAATCAGCCCCAGCATTTT. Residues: CASSVGTATYSNQPQHF.

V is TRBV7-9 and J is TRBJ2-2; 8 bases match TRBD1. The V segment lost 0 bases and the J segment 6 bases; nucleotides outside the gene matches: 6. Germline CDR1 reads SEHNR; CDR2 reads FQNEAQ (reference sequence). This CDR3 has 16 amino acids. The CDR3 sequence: CASSLAQGAHPGELFF. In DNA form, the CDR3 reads TGTGCCAGCAGCTTAGCGCAGGGGGCGCACCCCGGGGAGCTGTTTTTT.

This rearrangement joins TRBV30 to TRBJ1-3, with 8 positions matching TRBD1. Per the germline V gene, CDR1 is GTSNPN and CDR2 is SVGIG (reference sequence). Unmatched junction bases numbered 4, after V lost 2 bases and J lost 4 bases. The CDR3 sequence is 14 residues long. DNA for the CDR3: TGTGCCTGGAGTTTCACAGGGGGGGGAAACACCATATATTTT. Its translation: CAWSFTGGGNTIYF.

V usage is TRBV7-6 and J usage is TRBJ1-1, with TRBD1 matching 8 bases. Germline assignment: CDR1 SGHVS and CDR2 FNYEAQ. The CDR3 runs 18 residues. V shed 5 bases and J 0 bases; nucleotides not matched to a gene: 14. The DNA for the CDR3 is TGTGCCAGCAGCACCCGGACAGGGATGGTGACAATGAACACTGAAGCTTTCTTT. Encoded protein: CASSTRTGMVTMNTEAFF. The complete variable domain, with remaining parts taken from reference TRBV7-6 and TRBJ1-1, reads GAGVSQSPRYKVTKRGQDVALRCDPISGHVSLYWYRQALGQGPEFLTYFNYEAQQDKSGLPNDRFSAERPEGSISTLTIQRTEQRDSAMYRCASSTRTGMVTMNTEAFFGQGTRLTVV.

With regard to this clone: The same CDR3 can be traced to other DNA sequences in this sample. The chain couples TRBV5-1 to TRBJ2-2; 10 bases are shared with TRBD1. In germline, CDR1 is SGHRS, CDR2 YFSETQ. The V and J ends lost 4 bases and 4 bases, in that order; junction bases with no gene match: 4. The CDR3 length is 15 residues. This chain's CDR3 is CASSLRTGGTGELFF. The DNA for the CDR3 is TGCGCCAGCAGCCTGCGGACAGGGGGCACCGGGGAGCTGTTTTTT.

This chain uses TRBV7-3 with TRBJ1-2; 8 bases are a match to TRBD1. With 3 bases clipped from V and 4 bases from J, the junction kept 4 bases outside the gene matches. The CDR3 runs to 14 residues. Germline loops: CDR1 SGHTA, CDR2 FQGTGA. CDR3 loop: CASSFGQGVYGYTF. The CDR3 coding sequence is TGTGCCAGCAGCTTTGGACAGGGCGTCTATGGCTACACCTTC.

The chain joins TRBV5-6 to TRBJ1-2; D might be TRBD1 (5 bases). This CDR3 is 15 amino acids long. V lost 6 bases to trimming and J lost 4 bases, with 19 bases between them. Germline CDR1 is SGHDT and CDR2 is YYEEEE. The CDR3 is CASTTGRWFGYGYTF. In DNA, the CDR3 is TGTGCCAGCACCACAGGACGGTGGTTTGGCTATGGCTACACCTTC.

CDR3 region: CASSERTEVGGAFF. In DNA form, the CDR3 reads TGTGCCAGTAGTGAGCGGACAGAGGTGGGGGGGGCTTTCTTT. The rearrangement uses TRBV19 and TRBJ1-1; maybe TRBD1 (6 bases). The germline CDR1 and CDR2 sequences are LNHDA and SQIVND (reference sequence). Trimming stripped 5 bases from V and 11 bases from J, with 21 bases between. The CDR3 totals 14 residues.

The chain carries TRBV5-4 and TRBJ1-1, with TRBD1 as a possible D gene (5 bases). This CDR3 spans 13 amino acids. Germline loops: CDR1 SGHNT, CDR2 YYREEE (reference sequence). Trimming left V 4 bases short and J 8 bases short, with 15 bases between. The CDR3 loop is CASSQDNFYEAFF. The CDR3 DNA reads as TGTGCCAGCAGCCAGGACAATTTTTACGAAGCTTTCTTT.

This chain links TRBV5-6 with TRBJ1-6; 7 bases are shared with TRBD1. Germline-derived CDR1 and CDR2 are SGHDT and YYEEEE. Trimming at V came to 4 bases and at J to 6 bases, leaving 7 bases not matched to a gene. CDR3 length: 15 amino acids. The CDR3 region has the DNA TGTGCCAGCAGCGTCACCGGGACAGCTAATTCACCCCTCCACTTT. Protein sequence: CASSVTGTANSPLHF.

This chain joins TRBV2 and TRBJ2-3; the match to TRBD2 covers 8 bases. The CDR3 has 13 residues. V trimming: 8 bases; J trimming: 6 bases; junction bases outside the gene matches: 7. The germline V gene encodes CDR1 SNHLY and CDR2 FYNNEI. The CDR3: CASGEREFDTQYF. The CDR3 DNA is TGTGCCAGCGGGGAGCGGGAGTTCGATACGCAGTATTTT.

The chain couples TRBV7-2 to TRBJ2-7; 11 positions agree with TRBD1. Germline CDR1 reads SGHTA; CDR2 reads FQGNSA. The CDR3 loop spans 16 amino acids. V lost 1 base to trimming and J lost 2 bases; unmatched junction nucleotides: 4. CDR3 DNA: TGTGCCAGCAGCTTAGATGGGGGACAGGGGGCCTACGAGCAGTACTTC. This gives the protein CASSLDGGQGAYEQYF.

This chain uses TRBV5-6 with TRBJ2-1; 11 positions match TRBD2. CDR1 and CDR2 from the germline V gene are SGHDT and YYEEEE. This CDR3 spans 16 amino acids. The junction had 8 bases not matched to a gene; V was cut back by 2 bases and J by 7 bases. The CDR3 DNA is TGTGCCAGCAGCTTACTAGCGGGGGTTATTTCAAATGAGCAGTTCTTC. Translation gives CASSLLAGVISNEQFF.

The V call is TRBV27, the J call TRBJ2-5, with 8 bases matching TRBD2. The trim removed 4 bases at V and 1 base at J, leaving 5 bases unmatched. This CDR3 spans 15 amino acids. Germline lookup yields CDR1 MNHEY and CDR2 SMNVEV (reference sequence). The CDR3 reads CASSSSSGPQETQYF. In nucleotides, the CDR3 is TGTGCCAGCAGTTCTTCTAGCGGGCCCCAAGAGACCCAGTACTTC.

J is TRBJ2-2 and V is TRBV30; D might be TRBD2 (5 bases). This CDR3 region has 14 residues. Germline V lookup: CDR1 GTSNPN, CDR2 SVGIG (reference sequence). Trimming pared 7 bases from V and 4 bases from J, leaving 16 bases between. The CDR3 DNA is TGTGCCTCATCGAGGCTAGCTGTCACCGGGGAGCTGTTTTTT. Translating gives CASSRLAVTGELFF.

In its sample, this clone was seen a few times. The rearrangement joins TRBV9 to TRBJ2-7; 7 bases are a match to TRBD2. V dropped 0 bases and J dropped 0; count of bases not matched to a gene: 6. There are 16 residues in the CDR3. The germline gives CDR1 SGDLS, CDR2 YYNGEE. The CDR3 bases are TGTGCCAGCAGCGTAGCTTCGGGGGGTAGCTCCTACGAGCAGTACTTC. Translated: CASSVASGGSSYEQYF.

CDR3 residues: CASSAGLAGVTEQFF. CDR3 in DNA: TGTGCCAGCAGTGCTGGACTAGCGGGAGTGACTGAGCAGTTCTTC. This rearrangement joins TRBV6-1 to TRBJ2-1; 13 positions match TRBD2. Trimming cost V 4 bases and J 9 bases; bases outside gene matches: 6. Germline V CDR1 and CDR2: MNHNS, SASEGT. This CDR3 region has 15 residues.